This T cell receptor (beta chain) derives from a study of blood T cells in healthy people across ages. The study, taken as a whole, reports: Age advanced and TCR beta diversity per million T cells fell, roughly linearly. Naive and antigen-experienced cells could not be conclusively compared, given unsorted PBMCs. Greater diversity and more naive CD4+ cells were seen in long-lived donors than in aged donors.

From germline, CDR1 is MNHEY and CDR2 SMNVEV (reference sequence). The CDR3 is 13 amino acids. V lost 8 bases and J lost 7, with 14 bases in between. For the second PCR, which ran for about 6 to 11 cycles, a sample-barcoded 5' primer and a J-beta primer mix were used. TCRdb re-called the 5' RACE reads through MiXCR, storing one row per CDR3 protein. The sample yields about 780,000 distinct CDR3 sequences, 35% to 60% seen once. This clonotype was seen repeatedly, ten times or more. Antigen specificity is unknown. Each individual donor underwent a draw of ten milliliters of peripheral blood. Input material: blood. This receptor was obtained from an elderly man in good health. The chain uses TRBV27 and TRBJ2-2; TRBD2 might be the D (6 bases). The CDR3 DNA sequence: TGTGCCAGCTCCGGGACTCTGCTCGGGGAGCTGTTTTTT. Translation: CASSGTLLGELFF.